This TCR beta chain appears in the sequencing data of a study of CD8+ T cells in alopecia areata. Study summary: It was oral tofacitinib, at 5 to 10 mg twice daily, that treated patients received.

Study-wide points: Possibly because of HLA-related factors, TCR sharing was less clear across patients than in mice. Persistence during tofacitinib was seen for many expanded lesional clones in scalp and blood.

The treatment is: oral pan-JAK inhibitor, 5-10 mg twice daily. Collection of lesional scalp punch biopsies and peripheral blood was performed in alopecia areata patients. The germline gives CDR1 SNHLY, CDR2 FYNNEI. The CDR3 spans 13 residues. Trimming removed 6 bases at V and 7 bases at J, with 13 bases between. In the case of this clone: Its antigen remains unidentified.

Once RNA had been extracted, it was reverse transcribed into cDNA to act as the sequencing template. Method: immunoSEQ multiplex PCR; TCRdb's copy keeps in-frame clones and lacks some. The sample records about 180,000 clones, about 55% being singletons. This TCR derives from a human donor with alopecia areata. The chain is built from TRBV2 and TRBJ1-5; D might be TRBD1 (5 bases). Source: CD8+ T cells sorted from blood, taken at week 24, from a patient treated with tofacitinib. The CDR3 coding sequence is TGTGCCAGCAGCTCGGGGGGAAAGCAGCCCCAGCATTTT. As protein: CASSSGGKQPQHF.